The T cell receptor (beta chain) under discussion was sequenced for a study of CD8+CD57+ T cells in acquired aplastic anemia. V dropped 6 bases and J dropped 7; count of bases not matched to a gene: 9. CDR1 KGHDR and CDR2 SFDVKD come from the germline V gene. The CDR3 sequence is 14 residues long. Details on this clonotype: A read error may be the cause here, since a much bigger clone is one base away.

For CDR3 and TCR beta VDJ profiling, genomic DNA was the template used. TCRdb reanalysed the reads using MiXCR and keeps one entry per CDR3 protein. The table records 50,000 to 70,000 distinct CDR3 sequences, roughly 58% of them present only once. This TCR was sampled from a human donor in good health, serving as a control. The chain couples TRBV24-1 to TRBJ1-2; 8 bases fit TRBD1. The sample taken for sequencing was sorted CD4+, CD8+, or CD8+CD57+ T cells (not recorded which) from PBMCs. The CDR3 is CATSPNRQGFGYTF. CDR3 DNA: TGTGCCACCAGTCCTAACCGACAGGGGTTTGGCTACACCTTC.